Each of the 26 T cell receptor beta chains below was sequenced from the same sample in a study of blood T cell repertoires in COVID-19. Using immunoSEQ multiplex PCR, the repertoire was profiled, and TCRdb retains in-frame clones only, with some absent. Of fewer than 180,000 clones in the sample, 75% to 90% are singletons; the top ten hold under 2.5%. What was sequenced was peripheral blood. These TCRs come from an older man with acute or convalescent COVID-19.

This clone was seen only once. The chain combines TRBV5-1 with TRBJ2-1, with 10 bases aligning to TRBD2. Germline CDR1 and CDR2: SGHRS and YFSETQ. The CDR3 has 21 amino acids. The ends lost 4 bases at V and 0 bases at J; junction bases unmatched: 19. For the CDR3, the DNA is TGCGCCAGCAGCACCGGACAGCCGGGACTAGCGCTAACGAGCTCCTACAATGAGCAGTTCTTC. Translation gives CASSTGQPGLALTSSYNEQFF.

The chain couples TRBV9 to TRBJ1-4, with 10 positions matching TRBD1. This CDR3 comprises 16 residues. V dropped 4 bases and J dropped 7; count of bases not matched to a gene: 10. Germline assignment: CDR1 SGDLS and CDR2 YYNGEE. The CDR3 loop is CASSLTAGQGSEKLFF. The CDR3 region has the DNA TGTGCCAGCAGCTTAACGGCGGGACAGGGGTCTGAAAAACTGTTTTTT. The complete variable domain, with remaining parts taken from reference TRBV9 and TRBJ1-4, reads DSGVTQTPKHLITATGQRVTLRCSPRSGDLSVYWYQQSLDQGLQFLIQYYNGEERAKGNILERFSAQQFPDLHSELNLSSLELGDSALYFCASSLTAGQGSEKLFFGSGTQLSVL.

The genes are TRBV9 and TRBJ1-6; 8 nucleotides agree with TRBD1. The ends lost 2 bases at V and 8 bases at J; junction bases unmatched: 9. This CDR3 comprises 16 residues. Germline V gives CDR1 SGDLS, CDR2 YYNGEE. This CDR3 reads CASSVGAGGRHSPLHF. CDR3 DNA sequence: TGTGCCAGCAGCGTCGGTGCAGGGGGCCGCCATTCACCCCTCCACTTT.

This chain connects TRBV19 to TRBJ1-5; the D is unclear. The V end was cut by 6 bases, the J end by 5 bases, with 17 bases between. This CDR3 has 15 residues. CDR1 is LNHDA, CDR2 SQIVND, per germline (reference sequence). Here the CDR3 reads CASSRSGGLDQPQHF. In DNA form, the CDR3 reads TGTGCCAGTAGCCGCTCGGGAGGGCTGGATCAGCCCCAGCATTTT. The variable domain in full, completed from reference TRBV19 and TRBJ1-5, reads DGGITQSPKYLFRKEGQNVTLSCEQNLNHDAMYWYRQDPGQGLRLIYYSQIVNDFQKGDIAEGYSVSREKKESFPLTVTSAQKNPTAFYLCASSRSGGLDQPQHFGDGTRLSIL.

The chain has TRBV5-8 and TRBJ2-3; tentative D call: TRBD1 (5 bases). This CDR3 has 13 amino acids. Germline CDR1 reads SGHTS; CDR2 reads YDEGEE. Trimming cost V 5 bases and J 4 bases, with 11 bases left between them. The CDR3 loop is CASRRGASDTQYF. The CDR3 DNA reads as TGTGCCAGCAGACGTGGGGCTTCAGATACGCAGTATTTT.

The chain couples TRBV5-8 to TRBJ1-4; unclear D gene. V lost 0 bases and J lost 5, with 8 bases in between. Looked up from germline, CDR1 is SGHTS and CDR2 is YDEGEE. CDR3 length: 14 residues. The CDR3 loop reads CASSLVPENEKLFF. CDR3 sequence (DNA): TGTGCCAGCAGCTTGGTCCCGGAGAATGAAAAACTGTTTTTT.

CDR3 in DNA: TGTGCCAGCAGCCGGACTAGCCCCGGTGAGCAGTTCTTC. Protein product: CASSRTSPGEQFF. The chain links TRBV7-3 to TRBJ2-1; 8 bases match TRBD2. CDR1 and CDR2 (germline): SGHTA, FQGTGA. Trimming took 5 bases from V and 9 from J; bases not matched to a gene: 6. CDR3 size: 13 residues.

The V gene is TRBV10-1, the J gene TRBJ1-3; D not certain. V was pared by 2 bases and J by 2 bases, with 7 bases between. There are 14 residues in the CDR3. Germline CDR1 WNHNN, CDR2 SYGVQD (reference sequence). DNA of the CDR3: TGCGCCAGCAGTGAGGTTATAGCTGGAAACACCATATATTTT. Protein product: CASSEVIAGNTIYF.

The sample holds one count of this clone. J is TRBJ1-2 and V is TRBV6-5, with D perhaps TRBD1 (5 bases). Germline V gene sequence: CDR1 MNHEY, CDR2 SVGAGI. Trimming removed 5 bases from V and 2 bases from J, with 15 bases in between. This CDR3 comprises 15 residues. CDR3 sequence: CASSHRQRPNYGYTF. CDR3 coding DNA: TGTGCCAGCAGTCACCGACAGCGACCCAACTATGGCTACACCTTC.

V is TRBV18 and J is TRBJ2-3; perhaps TRBD2 as D (6 bases). The CDR3 totals 16 residues. V gave up 3 bases and J gave up 3 bases, with 16 bases separating them. The germline gives CDR1 KGHSH, CDR2 LQKENI. The CDR3 DNA follows: TGTGCCAGCTCACCGGTACGGGGGTCAGGAACAGATACGCAGTATTTT. Protein product: CASSPVRGSGTDTQYF.

This chain links TRBV6-1 with TRBJ2-6; weak D call: TRBD1 (6 bases). The CDR3 length is 19 residues. V was trimmed by 3 bases and J by 1 base, leaving 19 bases between them. From germline, CDR1 is MNHNS and CDR2 SASEGT. The CDR3 loop is CASSETSWGLSSGANVLTF. The CDR3 DNA is TGTGCCAGCAGTGAGACGTCGTGGGGGCTTTCTTCTGGGGCCAACGTCCTGACTTTC.

The rearrangement joins TRBV12-3 or TRBV12-4 to TRBJ1-1; possibly TRBD1 for D (5 bases). CDR3 length: 13 amino acids. Trimming took 3 bases from V and 4 from J, leaving 9 bases between them. CDR3 nucleotide sequence: TGTGCCAGCAGTTTGGGGGGTTTCACTGAAGCTTTCTTT. Translating it yields CASSLGGFTEAFF.

J is TRBJ2-7 and V is TRBV4-2, with 7 bases fitting TRBD2. There are 17 residues in the CDR3. V dropped 1 base and J dropped 3; count of bases not matched to a gene: 12. The germline CDR1 and CDR2 sequences are LGHNA and YNFKEQ. CDR3 region: CASSQVYSGGGHYEQYF. CDR3 sequence (DNA): TGTGCCAGCAGCCAAGTATATTCGGGCGGGGGTCACTACGAGCAGTACTTC.

The rearrangement joins TRBV4-2 to TRBJ2-7, with 11 bases aligning to TRBD2. The CDR3 runs 19 residues. Trimming removed 0 bases from V and 4 bases from J; junction bases left unmatched: 14. Germline loops: CDR1 LGHNA, CDR2 YNFKEQ. CDR3 in amino acids: CASSQEVGASGRTWYEQYF. The CDR3 nucleotides read TGTGCCAGCAGCCAAGAGGTCGGGGCTAGCGGGAGGACATGGTACGAGCAGTACTTC.

The chain links TRBV20-1 to TRBJ2-3; 11 bases align to TRBD2. Germline-derived CDR1 and CDR2 are DFQATT and SNEGSKA (reference sequence). The V and J ends lost 3 bases and 8 bases, in that order; junction bases with no gene match: 7. The CDR3 runs to 14 residues. For the CDR3, the DNA is TGCAGTGCTAGTCTTAGCGGGGGGGCGGGTACGCAGTATTTT. Its translation: CSASLSGGAGTQYF.

This clone was found a few times. The chain is built from TRBV7-2 and TRBJ2-1; possible D gene TRBD1, 5 bases. V lost 6 bases and J 7 bases, leaving 25 bases between the germline ends. The CDR3 length is 17 residues. Germline CDR1 SGHTA, CDR2 FQGNSA. The CDR3: CASRPPARDVSPNEQFF. In nucleotides, the CDR3 is TGTGCCAGCAGACCTCCTGCCAGGGATGTCAGCCCAAATGAGCAGTTCTTC.

The chain has TRBV5-4 and TRBJ2-7; 7 nucleotides align to TRBD2. Trimming took 3 bases from V and 4 from J; bases not matched to a gene: 1. Germline CDR1 and CDR2: SGHNT and YYREEE (reference sequence). The CDR3 runs 12 residues. CDR3 DNA sequence: TGTGCCAGCAGCTGGGAGGGGTACGAGCAGTACTTC. The encoded protein is CASSWEGYEQYF.

The V call is TRBV19, the J call TRBJ2-3; TRBD1 agrees at 8 bases. After removal of 3 bases from V and 4 bases from J, the junction contained 6 bases not matched to a gene. The CDR3 is 15 amino acids. Germline V gives CDR1 LNHDA, CDR2 SQIVND (reference sequence). The CDR3 region is CASSMAGQASDTQYF. As DNA, the CDR3 is TGTGCCAGTAGTATGGCGGGACAGGCTTCAGATACGCAGTATTTT.

This sequence joins TRBV30 and TRBJ2-3; 8 bases map to TRBD2. The V and J ends lost 4 bases and 7 bases, in that order; junction bases with no gene match: 4. This CDR3 has 12 residues. Germline V gene lookup returns CDR1 GTSNPN and CDR2 SVGIG (reference sequence). CDR3 region: CAWTGGGHTQYF. In DNA form, the CDR3 reads TGTGCCTGGACGGGGGGGGGCCATACGCAGTATTTT.

The chain recombines TRBV19 with TRBJ1-6, with TRBD1 identical over 8 bases. The ends lost 5 bases at V and 15 bases at J; junction bases unmatched: 12. The CDR3 totals 14 residues. Germline lookup yields CDR1 LNHDA and CDR2 SQIVND (reference sequence). The CDR3 bases are TGTGCCAGTAGTCCCTCCCCCGACAGGGGTGTCCTCCACTTT. Translation: CASSPSPDRGVLHF.

This chain uses TRBV5-1 with TRBJ2-7, with 13 bases matching TRBD2. Trimming cost V 4 bases and J 2 bases; bases outside gene matches: 6. The germline V gene encodes CDR1 SGHRS and CDR2 YFSETQ. This CDR3 spans 16 amino acids. This CDR3 is CASSAGLAGYTYEQYF. CDR3 nucleotides: TGCGCCAGCAGCGCGGGACTAGCGGGGTACACCTACGAGCAGTACTTC.

This clone came up once. The chain recombines TRBV5-1 with TRBJ2-1; 10 bases fit TRBD2. Germline V CDR1 and CDR2: SGHRS, YFSETQ. V gave up 5 bases and J gave up 13 bases; unmatched junction bases: 15. The CDR3 extends over 15 amino acids. CDR3 DNA sequence: TGCGCCAGCAGGTTAGCGGGAGGACCTCATGCCGGCCAGTTCTTC. The encoded protein is CASRLAGGPHAGQFF.

This clone occurred a few times. This rearrangement joins TRBV5-1 to TRBJ2-7; 9 nucleotides agree with TRBD1. J gave up 3 bases and V 4 bases, and 5 bases lay outside the gene matches. The CDR3 has 14 residues. Germline V gives CDR1 SGHRS, CDR2 YFSETQ. The CDR3 region has the DNA TGCGCCAGCAGCCCCGGGACAGGGAGCTACGAGCAGTACTTC. This translates into CASSPGTGSYEQYF.

The V gene is TRBV6-6, the J gene TRBJ1-1; D may be TRBD1 (6 bases). CDR1 is MNHNY, CDR2 SVGAGI, per germline (reference sequence). V dropped 5 bases and J dropped 4 bases, with 11 bases sitting between them. The CDR3 is made up of 13 amino acids. The CDR3 loop is CASSQGMGTEAFF. CDR3 coding DNA: TGTGCCAGCAGTCAGGGGATGGGCACTGAAGCTTTCTTT.

CDR3 sequence (DNA): TGTGCCAGCAGTCTCCGGGACAGTCCTACGTACGAGCAGTACTTC. Its translation: CASSLRDSPTYEQYF. The chain links TRBV6-5 to TRBJ2-7, with TRBD1 identical over 7 bases. Germline V lookup: CDR1 MNHEY, CDR2 SVGAGI. This CDR3 spans 15 amino acids. The junction had 11 bases not matched to a gene; V was cut back by 5 bases and J by 4 bases.

V and J are TRBV28 and TRBJ1-6; 7 nucleotides line up with TRBD1. V gave up 1 base and J gave up 1 base; unmatched junction bases: 7. From germline, CDR1 is MDHEN and CDR2 SYDVKM. The CDR3 consists of 18 residues. This CDR3 is CASSLSTGLGSYNSPLHF. DNA of the CDR3: TGTGCCAGCAGTTTATCGACAGGGCTGGGGTCCTATAATTCACCCCTCCACTTT.